The clone carrying this T cell receptor beta chain was found many times. The data belong to a study of T-cell memory formation after mild COVID-19. In the study overall: TCR clusters showed largely donor specificity.

This CDR3 has 14 residues. Germline V gene lookup returns CDR1 LGHDT and CDR2 YNNKEL (reference sequence). Between the trimmed V and J ends, which lost 0 bases and 4 bases, there was a span of 7 bases. TCRdb reprocessed the 5' RACE reads with MiXCR, giving one entry per CDR3 protein. The sample shows around 440,000 distinct CDR3 sequences, roughly 20% of them seen only once. Sample: PBMCs or a T cell subset sorted from them (not recorded which). This TCR came from an adult woman who had mild COVID-19 (a few samples of this study predate the infection). Cell type and time point are not known. This chain connects TRBV3-1 to TRBJ2-1, with a possible D match to TRBD2 (6 bases). The CDR3 nucleotides are TGTGCCAGCAGCCAAGAAGGACTATACAATGAGCAGTTCTTC. It yields the protein CASSQEGLYNEQFF.